The clone carrying this T cell receptor beta chain occurred a few times. Its antigen remains unknown. Trimming cost V 1 base and J 6 bases; bases outside gene matches: 2. This CDR3 spans 14 amino acids. CDR1 and CDR2 (germline): GTSNPN, SVGIG (reference sequence). This sample is part of a study of T cell responses to AZD1222 COVID-19 vaccine. The wider study: The study pooled second doses at about 4 or about 12 weeks.

Study findings and constraints: With dominance at 160-218 and 743-854, vaccine-associated CD4 TCRs spanned spike. Seropositive status at baseline applied to only a handful of AZD1222 recipients.

Sequencing was performed with immunoSEQ multiplex PCR; in TCRdb, only in-frame clones are kept and a portion is missing. The table has 95,000 to 100,000 clones, more than 75% seen once. The chain combines TRBV30 with TRBJ1-5; 11 bases match TRBD1. The clonotype was recovered from an adult in good health. Sequenced here: peripheral blood, sampled on day 0 of AZD1222 vaccination. The chain's CDR3 is CAWSGGQGGQPQHF. The CDR3 DNA follows: TGTGCCTGGAGTGGGGGACAGGGGGGTCAGCCCCAGCATTTT.